This T cell receptor beta chain was documented in a study of early T cells in non-severe SARS-CoV-2 infection. A single record per CDR3 protein comes from TCRdb applying MiXCR to the 5' RACE reads. The sample lists approximately 69,000 distinct CDR3 sequences; roughly an eighth were seen once. The V end lost 0 bases, the J end lost 1 base, and 7 bases lay between the germline ends. The CDR3 sequence is 14 residues long. Germline V lookup: CDR1 MGHRA, CDR2 YSYEKL. The receptor was derived from an adult who was a healthcare worker with PCR-confirmed SARS-CoV-2 infection or an uninfected control (not recorded which). The specimen sequenced was whole blood. The chain joins TRBV4-1 to TRBJ2-7; no firm D call. As DNA, the CDR3 is TGCGCCAGCAGCCAAGATCGCGGATCCTACGAGCAGTACTTC. Encoded protein: CASSQDRGSYEQYF.